The present entry profiles one T cell receptor (beta chain) with its context. The data stem from a study of blood T cell repertoires in COVID-19. Sequenced by immunoSEQ multiplex PCR; TCRdb stores in-frame clones only, minus some. The data hold some 67,000 clones, with approximately 90% observed a single time. The CDR3 length is 13 residues. Germline values: CDR1 LGHDT, CDR2 YNNKEL (reference sequence). Trimming removed 3 bases from V and 7 bases from J, with 12 bases in between. The specimen sequenced was peripheral blood. This sequence was found in a woman aged 18-29 years with acute or convalescent COVID-19. This chain joins TRBV3-1 (or the pseudogene TRBV3-2) and TRBJ2-5; a weak D match, TRBD2 (6 bases). CDR3 sequence: CASSQGGEGTQYF. The CDR3 DNA is TGTGCCAGCAGCCAGGGAGGCGAGGGGACCCAGTACTTC.